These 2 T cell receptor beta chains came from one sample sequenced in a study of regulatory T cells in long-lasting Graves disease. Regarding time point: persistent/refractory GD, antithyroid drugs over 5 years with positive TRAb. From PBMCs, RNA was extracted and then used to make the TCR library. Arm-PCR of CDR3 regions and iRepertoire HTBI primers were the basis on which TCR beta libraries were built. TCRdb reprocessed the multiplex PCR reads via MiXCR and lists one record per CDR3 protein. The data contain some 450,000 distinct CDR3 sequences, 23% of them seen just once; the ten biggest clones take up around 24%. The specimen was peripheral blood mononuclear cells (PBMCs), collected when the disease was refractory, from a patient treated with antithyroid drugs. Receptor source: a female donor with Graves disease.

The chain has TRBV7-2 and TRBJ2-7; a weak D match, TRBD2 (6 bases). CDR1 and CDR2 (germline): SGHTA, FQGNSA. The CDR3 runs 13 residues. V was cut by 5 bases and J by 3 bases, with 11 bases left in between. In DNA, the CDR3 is TGTGCCAGCAGCCTACAGGAGGGCTACGAGCAGTACTTC. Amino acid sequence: CASSLQEGYEQYF.

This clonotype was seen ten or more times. CDR3 amino acids: CATSRDFGGANVLTF. DNA of the CDR3: TGTGCCACCAGCAGAGATTTTGGTGGGGCCAACGTCCTGACTTTC. The chain carries TRBV15 and TRBJ2-6; D uncertain. Germline assignment: CDR1 LNHNV and CDR2 YYDKDF (reference sequence). The CDR3 is made up of 15 amino acids. The germline V and J ends were trimmed by 0 bases and 3 bases, with 6 bases remaining between them.